These 20 T cell receptor beta chains were all obtained from the same sample, sequenced in a study of Ad26.COV2.S vaccination and SARS-CoV-2 variants. Treatment of the sample: around 19 received Ad26.COV2.S at low or high dose, single or two shots; about 5 received placebo; per-sample allocation not given. Following the first vaccine or placebo injection, samples were taken on day 63. Method: immunoSEQ multiplex PCR; TCRdb's copy keeps in-frame clones and lacks some. The sample has approximately 360,000 clones, about four fifths seen once. The input for sequencing was peripheral blood, taken in a trial of Ad26.COV2.S vaccine versus placebo. Every receptor here comes from a person between 18 and 59 years old who received the Ad26.COV2.S COVID-19 vaccine or a placebo.

The chain employs TRBV5-1 and TRBJ1-6, with a weak D call TRBD1 (5 bases). CDR1 is SGHRS, CDR2 YFSETQ, per germline. The CDR3 runs 14 residues. Trimming left V 7 bases short and J 9 bases short, with 17 bases between. CDR3 DNA: TGCGCCAGCTCCCTTGGGGGTCGGGCTTCACCCCTCCACTTT. Amino acid sequence: CASSLGGRASPLHF.

The chain has TRBV7-6 and TRBJ2-3; 7 nucleotides agree with TRBD2. From germline, CDR1 is SGHVS and CDR2 FNYEAQ. The CDR3 covers 17 residues. After removal of 0 bases from V and 2 bases from J, the junction contained 8 bases not matched to a gene. CDR3 amino acids: CASSLAIASGYTDTQYF. For the CDR3, the DNA is TGTGCCAGCAGCTTAGCTATAGCTAGCGGATACACAGATACGCAGTATTTT.

CDR3 nucleotide sequence: TGCGCCAGCAGCTTGCGTGGGACAGGGGGCGAAGATACGCAGTATTTT. Protein product: CASSLRGTGGEDTQYF. V usage is TRBV5-1 and J usage is TRBJ2-3; 12 positions match TRBD1. CDR1 SGHRS and CDR2 YFSETQ come from the germline V gene. The CDR3 is made up of 16 amino acids. V lost 1 base, J lost 5 bases, and 5 bases stayed unmatched.

The rearrangement joins TRBV7-2 to TRBJ1-1; TRBD1 matches at 8 bases. After removal of 1 base from V and 8 bases from J, the junction contained 9 bases not matched to a gene. Per germline, CDR1 SGHTA and CDR2 FQGNSA. This CDR3 is built from 15 residues. The CDR3 DNA sequence: TGTGCCAGCAGCTTAGGTTGGGTAGGACAGGGAGAAGCTTTCTTT. Translated, it gives CASSLGWVGQGEAFF.

The rearrangement links TRBV7-5 to TRBJ2-7; the listed D gene, TRBD1, was not tested against the DNA. TRBV7-5 is an annotated pseudogene. The CDR3 consists of 17 residues. The CDR3 sequence is CARSGTNTDRVTYEQYF. CDR3 nucleotide sequence: TGTGCCAGAAGCGGGACAAATACAGACAGGGTTACCTACGAGCAGTACTTC.

The count of this clone is one. The chain uses TRBV7-9 and TRBJ2-7; TRBD2 matches 10 bases. The CDR3 has 15 amino acids. CDR1 and CDR2 (germline): SEHNR, FQNEAQ (reference sequence). V was clipped by 2 bases and J by 2 bases; unmatched bases: 3. CDR3 protein: CASSLLAGEAYEQYF. As DNA, the CDR3 is TGTGCCAGCAGCTTACTAGCGGGGGAAGCCTACGAGCAGTACTTC.

In this sample, this clone turned up many times. This chain connects TRBV4-3 to TRBJ2-7, with 12 bases matching TRBD1. Germline V gives CDR1 LGHNA, CDR2 YSLEER. The CDR3 is made up of 15 amino acids. V lost 4 bases and J lost 5; bases outside the gene matches: 6. The CDR3 DNA is TGCGCCAGCAGCCGAACCGGGACAGGGGGCAACGAGCAGTACTTC. Amino acids: CASSRTGTGGNEQYF.

V usage is TRBV11-3 and J usage is TRBJ2-3, with TRBD2 identical over 8 bases. The CDR3 runs to 13 residues. The ends lost 7 bases at V and 5 bases at J; junction bases unmatched: 5. Germline V gene lookup returns CDR1 SGHNT and CDR2 YENEEA. The CDR3, as DNA: TGTGCCAGCACCCGGGGGGGGAGAGATACGCAGTATTTT. It yields the protein CASTRGGRDTQYF. Full variable domain (outside the CDR3, taken from reference TRBV11-3 and TRBJ2-3): EAGVVQSPRYKIIEKKQPVAFWCNPISGHNTLYWYLQNLGQGPELLIRYENEEAVDDSQLPKDRFSAERLKGVDSTLKIQPAELGDSAVYLCASTRGGRDTQYFGPGTRLTVL.

The chain employs TRBV6-5 and TRBJ1-2, with D unresolved. V was cut by 6 bases and J by 3 bases, with 17 bases left in between. CDR3 length: 15 residues. Germline V lookup: CDR1 MNHEY, CDR2 SVGAGI. The CDR3 region is CASRRAAGGDYGYTF. As DNA, the CDR3 is TGTGCCAGCAGACGAGCCGCGGGTGGCGACTATGGCTACACCTTC.

The chain links TRBV7-9 to TRBJ2-2, with 10 nucleotides matching TRBD1. Germline V gives CDR1 SEHNR, CDR2 FQNEAQ (reference sequence). The CDR3 totals 18 residues. Trimming removed 2 bases from V and 0 bases from J; junction bases left unmatched: 6. The CDR3 protein is CASSLPGQGRANTGELFF. The CDR3 nucleotides are TGTGCCAGCAGCTTACCGGGACAGGGGCGCGCGAACACCGGGGAGCTGTTTTTT.

The chain couples TRBV29-1 to TRBJ1-5, with D unresolved. Looked up from germline, CDR1 is SQVTM and CDR2 is ANQGSEA. Between the trimmed V and J ends, which lost 5 bases and 3 bases, there was a span of 5 bases. The CDR3 is made up of 11 amino acids. The CDR3, as DNA: TGCAGCGTTCCCCTCAATCAGCCCCAGCATTTT. It translates to CSVPLNQPQHF. Full variable domain (rest looked up from reference TRBV29-1 and TRBJ1-5): SAVISQKPSRDICQRGTSLTIQCQVDSQVTMMFWYRQQPGQSLTLIATANQGSEATYESGFVIDKFPISRPNLTFSTLTVSNMSPEDSSIYLCSVPLNQPQHFGDGTRLSIL.

As DNA, the CDR3 is TGTGCCAGCAGTGACAGGGATTCACCCCTCCACTTT. It specifies CASSDRDSPLHF. This sequence joins TRBV6-2 or TRBV6-3 and TRBJ1-6, with TRBD1 identical over 7 bases. The V gene's germline CDR1 is MNHEY and CDR2 SVGEGT. V shed 5 bases and J 8 bases; nucleotides not matched to a gene: 0. The CDR3 sequence is 12 residues long.

V usage is TRBV2 and J usage is TRBJ2-2, with no clear D. The CDR3 has 14 residues. V was shortened by 8 bases and J by 2 bases, with 12 bases between the two germline ends. Germline lookup yields CDR1 SNHLY and CDR2 FYNNEI. The CDR3 is CASFLEINTGELFF. In DNA, the CDR3 is TGTGCCAGCTTCCTAGAGATTAACACCGGGGAGCTGTTTTTT.

This sequence joins TRBV9 and TRBJ1-4, with 8 bases fitting TRBD1. Germline loops: CDR1 SGDLS, CDR2 YYNGEE. The V gene end was trimmed by 3 bases and the J gene end by 0 bases; junction bases not matched to a gene: 10. There are 18 residues in the CDR3. CDR3 bases: TGTGCCAGCAGCGCTCCCAGGGGGCGCATCTCAACTAATGAAAAACTGTTTTTT. Translating it yields CASSAPRGRISTNEKLFF. Full variable domain (rest looked up from reference TRBV9 and TRBJ1-4): DSGVTQTPKHLITATGQRVTLRCSPRSGDLSVYWYQQSLDQGLQFLIQYYNGEERAKGNILERFSAQQFPDLHSELNLSSLELGDSALYFCASSAPRGRISTNEKLFFGSGTQLSVL.

The chain has TRBV9 and TRBJ1-1; 7 nucleotides match TRBD1. This CDR3 region has 15 residues. Looked up from germline, CDR1 is SGDLS and CDR2 is YYNGEE. Trimming at V came to 4 bases and at J to 0 bases, leaving 6 bases not matched to a gene. CDR3: CASSPRTGLNTEAFF. CDR3 nucleotide sequence: TGTGCCAGCAGCCCACGGACAGGCTTGAACACTGAAGCTTTCTTT.

The chain recombines TRBV24-1 with TRBJ1-5, with a tentative D call TRBD1 (6 bases). The CDR3 is made up of 17 amino acids. CDR1 KGHDR and CDR2 SFDVKD come from the germline V gene. The V and J ends lost 5 bases and 0 bases respectively, with 16 bases between them. The CDR3 DNA reads TGTGCCACCAGTGGCGAAACAGGGACCCATAGCAATCAGCCCCAGCATTTT. Translation gives CATSGETGTHSNQPQHF.

The V call is TRBV3-1 (or the pseudogene TRBV3-2), the J call TRBJ2-3; D is ambiguous. Per germline, CDR1 LGHDT and CDR2 YNNKEL (reference sequence). There are 16 residues in the CDR3. V was pared by 3 bases and J by 0 bases, with 13 bases between. The DNA for the CDR3 is TGTGCCAGCAGCCATCCCTCAGGTGCTAGCACAGATACGCAGTATTTT. As protein: CASSHPSGASTDTQYF.

J is TRBJ1-2 and V is TRBV2, with D possibly TRBD1 on 6 matching bases. The germline V and J ends were trimmed by 8 bases and 2 bases, with 12 bases remaining between them. CDR1 and CDR2 (germline): SNHLY, FYNNEI. CDR3 length: 13 residues. CDR3 in amino acids: CASESGVNYGYTF. CDR3 nucleotides: TGTGCCAGCGAATCAGGGGTAAACTATGGCTACACCTTC.

V gene TRBV21-1 combines with J gene TRBJ2-5; the tabulated D call, TRBD1, remains unverified against the DNA. TRBV21-1 is a pseudogene segment. CDR3 size: 16 residues. The CDR3 DNA reads as TGTGCCAGCAGATTCCATACGGACAGCCAAGAGGAGACCCAGTACTTC. It translates to CASRFHTDSQEETQYF.

This rearrangement joins TRBV19 to TRBJ1-6, with D unresolved. The CDR3 runs to 15 residues. Germline-derived CDR1 and CDR2 are LNHDA and SQIVND (reference sequence). Between the trimmed V and J ends, which lost 5 bases and 5 bases, there was a span of 13 bases. CDR3 amino acids: CASSHRAIDNSPLHF. The DNA for the CDR3 is TGTGCCAGTAGTCATCGGGCAATTGATAATTCACCCCTCCACTTT.